What follows is one T cell receptor beta chain and its context. Its target is not known. CDR1 and CDR2 from the germline V gene are MNHEY and SVGAGI. The CDR3 totals 12 residues. Each CDR3 protein gets one entry in TCRdb, which reprocessed the 5' RACE reads and gives no DNA. This sample's clone table lists about 330,000 distinct CDR3 sequences. This sample is drawn from a study of monozygotic twins with inflammatory bowel disease. Study results and limitations: Discordant twins showed the same repertoire similarity as concordant twins, possibly from limited power. No separation of different T cell subtypes was possible. Twins with IBD were found to have lower TCRbeta diversity (inverse Simpson) than healthy co-twins. Sharing of clonotypes with others was lower in IBD patients than in healthy twins, and this was especially so with disease activity.

The origin of this receptor is a human donor with ulcerative colitis or Crohn's disease, or a healthy co-twin of an affected twin (not recorded which). The sequencing input was blood. This rearrangement joins TRBV6-5 to TRBJ1-2; with no DNA, the TCRdb D assignment of TRBD1 cannot be verified. The CDR3 spells CASTGQGNGYTF.